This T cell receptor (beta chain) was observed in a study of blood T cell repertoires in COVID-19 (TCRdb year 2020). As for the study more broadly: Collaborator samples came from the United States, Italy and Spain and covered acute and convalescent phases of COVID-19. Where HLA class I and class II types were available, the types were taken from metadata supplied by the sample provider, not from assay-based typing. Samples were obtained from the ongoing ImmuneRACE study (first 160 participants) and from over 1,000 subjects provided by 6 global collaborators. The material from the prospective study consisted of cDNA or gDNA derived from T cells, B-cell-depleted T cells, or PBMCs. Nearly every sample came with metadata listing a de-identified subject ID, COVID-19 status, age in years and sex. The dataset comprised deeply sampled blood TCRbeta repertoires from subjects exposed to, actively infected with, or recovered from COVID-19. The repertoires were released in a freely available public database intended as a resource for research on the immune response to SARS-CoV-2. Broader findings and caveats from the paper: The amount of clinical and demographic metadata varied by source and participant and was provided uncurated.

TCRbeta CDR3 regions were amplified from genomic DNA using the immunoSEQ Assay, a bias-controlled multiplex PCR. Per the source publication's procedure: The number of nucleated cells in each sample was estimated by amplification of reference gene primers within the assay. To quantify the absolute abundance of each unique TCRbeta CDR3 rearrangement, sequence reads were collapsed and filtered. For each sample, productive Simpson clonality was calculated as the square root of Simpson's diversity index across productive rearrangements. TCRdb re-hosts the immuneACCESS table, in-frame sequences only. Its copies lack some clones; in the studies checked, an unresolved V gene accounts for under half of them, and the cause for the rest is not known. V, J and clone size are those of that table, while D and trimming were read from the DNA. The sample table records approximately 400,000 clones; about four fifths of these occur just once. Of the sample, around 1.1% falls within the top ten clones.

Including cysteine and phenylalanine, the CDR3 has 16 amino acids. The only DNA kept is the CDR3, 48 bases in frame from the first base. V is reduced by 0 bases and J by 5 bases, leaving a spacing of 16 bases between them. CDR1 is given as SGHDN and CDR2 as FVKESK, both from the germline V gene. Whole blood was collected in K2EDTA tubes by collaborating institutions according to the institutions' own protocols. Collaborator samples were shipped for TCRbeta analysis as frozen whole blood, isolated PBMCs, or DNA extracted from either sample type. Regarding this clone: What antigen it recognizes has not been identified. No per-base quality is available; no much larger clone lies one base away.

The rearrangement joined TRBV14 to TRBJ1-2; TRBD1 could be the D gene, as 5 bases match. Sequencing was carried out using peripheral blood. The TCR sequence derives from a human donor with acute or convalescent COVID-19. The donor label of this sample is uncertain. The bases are TGTGCCAGCAGCCAAGAATGGCAGGGACTCCGGTATGGCTACACCTTC. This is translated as CASSQEWQGLRYGYTF.